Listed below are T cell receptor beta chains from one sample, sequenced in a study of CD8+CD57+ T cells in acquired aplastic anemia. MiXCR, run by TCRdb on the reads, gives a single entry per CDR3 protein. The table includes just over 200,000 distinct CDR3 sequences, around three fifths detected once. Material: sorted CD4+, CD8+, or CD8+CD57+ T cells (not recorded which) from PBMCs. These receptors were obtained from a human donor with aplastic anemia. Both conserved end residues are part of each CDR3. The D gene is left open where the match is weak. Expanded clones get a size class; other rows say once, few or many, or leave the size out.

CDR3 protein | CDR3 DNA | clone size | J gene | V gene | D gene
CASSLVPLQMNTEAFF | TGTGCCAGCAGCTTAGTGCCCCTACAGATGAACACTGAAGCTTTCTTT | . | TRBJ1-1 | TRBV7-2 | .
CASSDPRGTNEKLFF | TGTGCCAGCAGTGATCCCAGGGGAACTAATGAAAAACTGTTTTTT | . | TRBJ1-4 | TRBV25-1 | .
CASSLGAGPYGYTF | TGTGCCAGCAGCTTAGGGGCAGGGCCCTATGGCTACACCTTC | . | TRBJ1-2 | TRBV7-9 | .
CSARDPGGPDEQYF | TGCAGTGCTAGGGATCCGGGGGGGCCAGACGAGCAGTACTTC | few | TRBJ2-7 | TRBV20-1 | TRBD2
CASSLAGNNEQFF | TGTGCCAGCAGCCTAGCGGGCAACAATGAGCAGTTCTTC | few | TRBJ2-1 | TRBV2 | TRBD2
CASSPGLAGAYEQYF | TGTGCCAGCAGCCCCGGTTTAGCGGGAGCCTACGAGCAGTACTTC | once | TRBJ2-7 | TRBV7-2 | TRBD2
CASSGLLILYNEQFF | TGTGCCAGCAGTGGTCTTCTGATCCTCTACAATGAGCAGTTCTTC | . | TRBJ2-1 | TRBV2 | .
CASSLLAATEAFF | TGTGCCAGCAGCTTACTGGCTGCCACTGAAGCTTTCTTT | . | TRBJ1-1 | TRBV7-9 | .
CASSGMGAEAFF | TGTGCCAGCAGTGGGATGGGGGCTGAAGCTTTCTTT | . | TRBJ1-1 | TRBV2 | .
CAISEALGGPYEQYF | TGTGCCATCAGTGAGGCGCTCGGGGGGCCCTACGAGCAGTACTTC | . | TRBJ2-7 | TRBV10-3 | .
CASSSGTGYEQYF | TGTGCCAGCAGCTCGGGGACAGGCTACGAGCAGTACTTC | medium-sized | TRBJ2-7 | TRBV7-6 | TRBD1
CASTSGLAGHYEQYF | TGTGCCAGCACCTCGGGACTAGCGGGCCACTACGAGCAGTACTTC | . | TRBJ2-7 | TRBV9 | TRBD2
CASSQSRGRYEQYF | TGCGCCAGCAGCCAGAGCAGGGGGCGGTACGAGCAGTACTTC | few | TRBJ2-7 | TRBV7-2 | TRBD1
CASSDGQTNTEAFF | TGCGCCAGCAGCGACGGACAGACGAACACTGAAGCTTTCTTT | few | TRBJ1-1 | TRBV5-1 | .
CASSGDTRETQYF | TGTGCCAGCAGTGGGGACACAAGGGAGACCCAGTACTTC | . | TRBJ2-5 | TRBV2 | .
CATGRDSPGELFF | TGTGCCACCGGCAGAGATTCCCCCGGGGAGCTGTTTTTT | . | TRBJ2-2 | TRBV15 | .
CASSSGQFYGYTF | TGTGCCAGCAGTTCGGGACAGTTCTATGGCTACACCTTC | . | TRBJ1-2 | TRBV2 | TRBD1